This TCR beta chain was identified in a study of CD8 T cells in ankylosing spondylitis. The CDR3 sequence is 13 residues long. V shed 6 bases, J shed 4 bases, and the junction held 7 bases outside the gene matches. The germline V gene encodes CDR1 SQVTM and CDR2 ANQGSEA. Overall study findings and caveats: The study identified a TCR beta motif of about eight highly homologous variants that appeared characteristic of ankylosing spondylitis blood.

Using quantitative 5'-RACE with molecular barcodes, the authors made TCR beta libraries. TCRdb processed the 5' RACE reads anew with MiXCR; each CDR3 protein has one entry. This table holds 250,000 or so distinct CDR3 sequences, roughly a quarter found once. This clonotype was observed a few times. As yet, its antigen is unknown. The sequencing sample was made of blood, either unsorted or a sorted T cell fraction (not recorded which). The rearrangement uses TRBV29-1 and TRBJ1-2; 8 bases are a match to TRBD1. The clonotype was recovered from a male donor with ankylosing spondylitis or in good health (not recorded which). In DNA form, the CDR3 reads TGCAGCGTAGACCAGGGGGCGAGCTATGGCTACACCTTC. It codes for CSVDQGASYGYTF. Looking up the rest from reference TRBV29-1 and TRBJ1-2 gives the full variable domain: SAVISQKPSRDICQRGTSLTIQCQVDSQVTMMFWYRQQPGQSLTLIATANQGSEATYESGFVIDKFPISRPNLTFSTLTVSNMSPEDSSIYLCSVDQGASYGYTFGSGTRLTVV.